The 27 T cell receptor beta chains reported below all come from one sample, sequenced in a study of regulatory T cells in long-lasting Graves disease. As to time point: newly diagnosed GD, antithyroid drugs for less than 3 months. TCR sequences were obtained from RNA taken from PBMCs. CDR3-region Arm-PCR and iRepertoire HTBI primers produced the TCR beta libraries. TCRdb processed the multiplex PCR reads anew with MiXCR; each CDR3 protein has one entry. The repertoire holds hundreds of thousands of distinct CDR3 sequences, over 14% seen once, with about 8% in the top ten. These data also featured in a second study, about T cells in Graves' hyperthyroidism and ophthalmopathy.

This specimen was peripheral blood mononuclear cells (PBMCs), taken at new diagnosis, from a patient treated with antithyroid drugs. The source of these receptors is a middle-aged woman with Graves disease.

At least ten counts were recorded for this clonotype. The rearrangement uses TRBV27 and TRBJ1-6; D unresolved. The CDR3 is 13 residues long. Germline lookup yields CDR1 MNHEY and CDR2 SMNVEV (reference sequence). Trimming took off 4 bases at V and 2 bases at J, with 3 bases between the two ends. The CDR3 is CASSSAYNSPLHF. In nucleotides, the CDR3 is TGTGCCAGCAGTTCAGCCTATAATTCACCCCTCCACTTT.

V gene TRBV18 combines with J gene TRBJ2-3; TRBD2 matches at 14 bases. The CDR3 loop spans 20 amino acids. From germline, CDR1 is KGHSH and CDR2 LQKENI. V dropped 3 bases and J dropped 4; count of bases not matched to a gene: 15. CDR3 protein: CASSPPGIPRLAGGADTQYF. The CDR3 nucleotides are TGTGCCAGCTCACCGCCAGGGATACCGAGACTAGCGGGAGGGGCAGATACGCAGTATTTT. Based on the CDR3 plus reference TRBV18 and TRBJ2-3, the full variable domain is NAGVMQNPRHLVRRRGQEARLRCSPMKGHSHVYWYRQLPEEGLKFMVYLQKENIIDESGMPKERFSAEFPKEGPSILRIQQVVRGDSAAYFCASSPPGIPRLAGGADTQYFGPGTRLTVL.

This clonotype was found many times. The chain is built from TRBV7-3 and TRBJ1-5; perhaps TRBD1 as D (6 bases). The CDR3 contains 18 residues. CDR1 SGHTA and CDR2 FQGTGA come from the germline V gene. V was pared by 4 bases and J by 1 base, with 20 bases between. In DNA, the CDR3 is TGTGCCAGCAGCTCCCCGGCAGGGGTGGCAGGGAGCAATCAGCCCCAGCATTTT. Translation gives CASSSPAGVAGSNQPQHF.

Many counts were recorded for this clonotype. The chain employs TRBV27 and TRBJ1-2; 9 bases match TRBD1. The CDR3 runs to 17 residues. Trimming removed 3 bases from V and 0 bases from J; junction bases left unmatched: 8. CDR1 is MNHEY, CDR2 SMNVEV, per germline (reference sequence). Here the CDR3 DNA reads TGTGCCAGCAGTTTTCGACAGGGGGTTGTAGCTAACTATGGCTACACCTTC. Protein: CASSFRQGVVANYGYTF.

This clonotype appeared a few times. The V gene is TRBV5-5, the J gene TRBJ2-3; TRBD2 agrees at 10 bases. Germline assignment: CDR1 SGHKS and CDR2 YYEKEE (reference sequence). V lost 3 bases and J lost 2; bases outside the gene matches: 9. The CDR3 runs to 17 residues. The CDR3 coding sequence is TGTGCCAGCAGCTCTCGGGCTAGCGGGGGTATCACAGATACGCAGTATTTT. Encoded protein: CASSSRASGGITDTQYF. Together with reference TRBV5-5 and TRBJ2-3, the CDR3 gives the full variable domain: DAGVTQSPTHLIKTRGQQVTLRCSPISGHKSVSWYQQVLGQGPQFIFQYYEKEERGRGNFPDRFSARQFPNYSSELNVNALLLGDSALYLCASSSRASGGITDTQYFGPGTRLTVL.

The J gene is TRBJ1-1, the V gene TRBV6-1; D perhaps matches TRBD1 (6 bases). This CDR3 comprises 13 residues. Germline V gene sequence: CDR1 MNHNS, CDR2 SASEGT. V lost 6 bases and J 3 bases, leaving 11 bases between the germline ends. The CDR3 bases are TGTGCCAGCAGAGACGGGACATACACTGAAGCTTTCTTT. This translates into CASRDGTYTEAFF.

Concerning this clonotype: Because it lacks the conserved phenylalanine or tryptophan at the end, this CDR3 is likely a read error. This chain's CDR3 is CSAEIGTGGNTIYS. CDR3 DNA sequence: TGCAGTGCTGAGATAGGGACAGGCGGAAACACCATATATTCT. V and J are TRBV20-1 and TRBJ1-3, with TRBD1 identical over 8 bases. This CDR3 is built from 14 residues. V lost 5 bases to trimming and J lost 4 bases; unmatched junction nucleotides: 7. Germline loops: CDR1 DFQATT, CDR2 SNEGSKA (reference sequence).

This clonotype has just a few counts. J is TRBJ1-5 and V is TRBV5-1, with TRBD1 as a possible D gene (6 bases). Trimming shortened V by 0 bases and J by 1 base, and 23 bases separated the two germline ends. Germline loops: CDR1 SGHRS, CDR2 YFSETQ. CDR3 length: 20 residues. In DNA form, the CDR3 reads TGCGCCAGCAGCTTGGTGGGGGGGGGACAAAAAAATTTGAGCAATCAGCCCCAGCATTTT. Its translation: CASSLVGGGQKNLSNQPQHF.

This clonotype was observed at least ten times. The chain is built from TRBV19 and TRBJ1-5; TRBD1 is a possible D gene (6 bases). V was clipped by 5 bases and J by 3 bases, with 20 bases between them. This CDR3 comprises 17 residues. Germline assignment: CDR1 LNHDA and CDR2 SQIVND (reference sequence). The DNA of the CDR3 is TGTGCCAGTAGTCCCCTTTCCGGACAGATAGACAATCAGCCCCAGCATTTT. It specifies CASSPLSGQIDNQPQHF.

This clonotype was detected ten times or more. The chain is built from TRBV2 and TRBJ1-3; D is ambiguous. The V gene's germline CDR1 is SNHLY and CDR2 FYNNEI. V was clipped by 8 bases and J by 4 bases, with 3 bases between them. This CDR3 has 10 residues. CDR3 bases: TGTGCCAGCGGGGGAAACACCATATATTTT. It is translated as CASGGNTIYF.

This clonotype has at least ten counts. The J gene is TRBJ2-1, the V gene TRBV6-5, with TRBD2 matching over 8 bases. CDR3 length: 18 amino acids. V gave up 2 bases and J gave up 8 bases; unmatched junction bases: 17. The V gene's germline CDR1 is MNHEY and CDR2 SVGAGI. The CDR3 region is CASSYGLSSGSGSDEQFF. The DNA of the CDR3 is TGTGCCAGCAGTTACGGTCTCTCTAGCGGGTCCGGCAGCGATGAGCAGTTCTTC.

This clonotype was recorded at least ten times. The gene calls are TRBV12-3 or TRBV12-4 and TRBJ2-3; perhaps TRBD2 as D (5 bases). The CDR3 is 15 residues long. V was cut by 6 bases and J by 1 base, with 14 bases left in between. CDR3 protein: CASRIDYQGTDTQYF. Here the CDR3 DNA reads TGTGCCAGCAGAATCGACTATCAGGGCACAGATACGCAGTATTTT.

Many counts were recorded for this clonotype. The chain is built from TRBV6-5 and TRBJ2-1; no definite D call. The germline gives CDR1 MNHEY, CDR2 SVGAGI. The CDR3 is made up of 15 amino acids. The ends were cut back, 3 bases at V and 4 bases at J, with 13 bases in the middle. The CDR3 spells CASSYRAGYYNEQFF. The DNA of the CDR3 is TGTGCCAGCAGTTATAGGGCCGGGTATTACAATGAGCAGTTCTTC.

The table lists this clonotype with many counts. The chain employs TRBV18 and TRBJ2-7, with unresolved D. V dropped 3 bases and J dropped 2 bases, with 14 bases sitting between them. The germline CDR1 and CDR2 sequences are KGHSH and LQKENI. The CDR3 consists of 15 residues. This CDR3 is CASSPLVTRTYEQYF. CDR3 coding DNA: TGTGCCAGCTCACCCCTTGTTACCAGAACCTACGAGCAGTACTTC.

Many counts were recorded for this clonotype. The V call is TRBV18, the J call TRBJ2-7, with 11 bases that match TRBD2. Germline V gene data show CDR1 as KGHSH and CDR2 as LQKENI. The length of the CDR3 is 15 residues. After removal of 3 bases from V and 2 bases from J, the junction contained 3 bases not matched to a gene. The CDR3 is CASSPGTSGPYEQYF. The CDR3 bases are TGTGCCAGCTCACCCGGGACTAGCGGCCCCTACGAGCAGTACTTC.

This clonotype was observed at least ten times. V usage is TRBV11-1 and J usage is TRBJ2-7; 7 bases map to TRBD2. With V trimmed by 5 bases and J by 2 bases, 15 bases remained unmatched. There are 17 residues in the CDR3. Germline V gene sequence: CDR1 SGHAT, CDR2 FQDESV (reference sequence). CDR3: CASSIGTTEEVPYEQYF. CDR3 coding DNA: TGTGCCAGCAGCATCGGGACTACCGAGGAGGTTCCCTACGAGCAGTACTTC.

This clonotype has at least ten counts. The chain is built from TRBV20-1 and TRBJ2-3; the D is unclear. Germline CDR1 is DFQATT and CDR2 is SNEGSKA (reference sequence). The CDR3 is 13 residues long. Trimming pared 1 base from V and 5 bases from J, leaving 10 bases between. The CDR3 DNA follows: TGCAGTGCTAGAGGCAGTGACGGAGATACGCAGTATTTT. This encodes CSARGSDGDTQYF.

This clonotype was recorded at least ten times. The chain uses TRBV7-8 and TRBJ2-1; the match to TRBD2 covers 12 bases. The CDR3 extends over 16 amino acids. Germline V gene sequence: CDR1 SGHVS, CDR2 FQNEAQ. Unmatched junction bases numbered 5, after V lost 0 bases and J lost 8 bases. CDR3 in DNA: TGTGCCAGCAGCTTAGCGAGGCGACTAGCGGGAGATGAGCAGTTCTTC. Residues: CASSLARRLAGDEQFF. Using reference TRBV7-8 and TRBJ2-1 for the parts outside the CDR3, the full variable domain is GAGVSQSPRYKVAKRGQDVALRCDPISGHVSLFWYQQALGQGPEFLTYFQNEAQLDKSGLPSDRFFAERPEGSVSTLKIQRTQQEDSAVYLCASSLARRLAGDEQFFGPGTRLTVL.

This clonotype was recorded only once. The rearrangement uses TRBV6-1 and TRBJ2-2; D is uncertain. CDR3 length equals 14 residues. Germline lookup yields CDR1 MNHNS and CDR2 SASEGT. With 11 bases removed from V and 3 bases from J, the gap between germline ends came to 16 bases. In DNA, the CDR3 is TGTGCCGGTGGGGAAGAAATTTACACCGGGGAGCTGTTTTTT. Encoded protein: CAGGEEIYTGELFF.

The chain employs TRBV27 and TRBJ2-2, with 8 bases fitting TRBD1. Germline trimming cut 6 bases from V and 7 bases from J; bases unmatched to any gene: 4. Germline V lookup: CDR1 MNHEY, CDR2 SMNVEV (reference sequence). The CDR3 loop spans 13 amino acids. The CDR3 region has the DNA TGTGCCAGCAGAACGGGGACAGGCGGGGAGCTGTTTTTT. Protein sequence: CASRTGTGGELFF.

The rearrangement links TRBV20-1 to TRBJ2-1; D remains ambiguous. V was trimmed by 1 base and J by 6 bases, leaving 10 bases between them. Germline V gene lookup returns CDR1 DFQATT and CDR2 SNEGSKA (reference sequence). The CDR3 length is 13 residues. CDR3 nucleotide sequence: TGCAGTGCTAGAGCAATCATCCCCAATGAGCAGTTCTTC. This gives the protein CSARAIIPNEQFF.

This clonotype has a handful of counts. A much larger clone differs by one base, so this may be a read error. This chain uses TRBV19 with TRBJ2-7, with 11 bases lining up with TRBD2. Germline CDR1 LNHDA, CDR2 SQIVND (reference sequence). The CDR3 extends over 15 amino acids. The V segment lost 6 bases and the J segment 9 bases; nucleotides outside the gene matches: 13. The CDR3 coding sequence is TGTGCCAGTAGCTCCGTAGCGGGAGGGACGGACGGGCAGTACTTC. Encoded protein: CASSSVAGGTDGQYF. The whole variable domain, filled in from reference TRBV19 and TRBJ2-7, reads DGGITQSPKYLFRKEGQNVTLSCEQNLNHDAMYWYRQDPGQGLRLIYYSQIVNDFQKGDIAEGYSVSREKKESFPLTVTSAQKNPTAFYLCASSSVAGGTDGQYFGPGTRLTVT.

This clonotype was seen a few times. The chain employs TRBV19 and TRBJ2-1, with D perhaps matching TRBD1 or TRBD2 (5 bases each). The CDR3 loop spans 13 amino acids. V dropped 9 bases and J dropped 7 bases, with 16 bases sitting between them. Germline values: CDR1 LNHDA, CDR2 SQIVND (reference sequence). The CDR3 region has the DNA TGTGCCAGCATACTGTCGGGGACGAATGAGCAGTTCTTC. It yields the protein CASILSGTNEQFF.

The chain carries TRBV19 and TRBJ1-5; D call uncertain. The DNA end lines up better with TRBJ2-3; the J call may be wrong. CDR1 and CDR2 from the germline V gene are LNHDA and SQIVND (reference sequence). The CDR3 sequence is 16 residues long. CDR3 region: CASSIPESISNQPQYF. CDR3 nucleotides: TGTGCCAGTAGTATTCCGGAGTCCATTAGCAATCAGCCCCAGTATTTT.

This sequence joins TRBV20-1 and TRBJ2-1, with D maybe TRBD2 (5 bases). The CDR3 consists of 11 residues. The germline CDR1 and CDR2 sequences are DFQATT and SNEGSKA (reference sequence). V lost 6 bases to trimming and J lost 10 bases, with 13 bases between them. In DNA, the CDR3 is TGCAGTGCAGAGGGTGGCAAAGAGCAGTTCTTC. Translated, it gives CSAEGGKEQFF.

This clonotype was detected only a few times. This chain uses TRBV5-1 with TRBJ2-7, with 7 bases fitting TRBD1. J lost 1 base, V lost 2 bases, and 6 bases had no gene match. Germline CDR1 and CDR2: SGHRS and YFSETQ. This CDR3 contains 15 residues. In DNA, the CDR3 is TGCGCCAGCAGCTTCGGCAGGGGGTTATCCTACGAGCAGTACTTC. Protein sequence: CASSFGRGLSYEQYF.

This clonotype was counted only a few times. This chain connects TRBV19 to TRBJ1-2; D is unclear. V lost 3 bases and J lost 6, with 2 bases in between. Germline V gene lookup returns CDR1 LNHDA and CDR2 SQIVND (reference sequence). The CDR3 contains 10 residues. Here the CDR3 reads CASSIHGYTF. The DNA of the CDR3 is TGTGCCAGTAGTATTCATGGCTACACCTTC.